The text below deals with one TCR beta chain. Its antigen remains unknown. This sample was taken from a study of identical twins. Study results and limitations: There was more out-of-frame TCR alpha sharing in monozygotic twins than models estimated. A partial confounding effect on zero-insertion analyses could come from invariant MAIT and iNKT cells.

cDNA molecules carried unique molecular identifiers, and template switching added a universal primer site. TCRdb called the 5' RACE reads again in MiXCR, with one record for every CDR3 protein. The sample lists under 1 million distinct CDR3 sequences; over 9% were seen once. These data were also filed under a second study, of yellow fever vaccine responses in identical twins. As that report states: Reported findings indicate that twins' vaccine T cell responses seemed partially convergent, partially personalized.

The TCR comes from a woman younger than 30 in good health. The source material was PBMCs.

CDR3 protein: CSAGTSGRGELFF. Here the CDR3 DNA reads TGCAGCGCCGGGACTAGCGGGAGAGGGGAGCTGTTTTTT. J is TRBJ2-2 and V is TRBV29-1; 14 positions match TRBD2. Germline-derived CDR1 and CDR2 are SQVTM and ANQGSEA. The trim removed 7 bases at V and 8 bases at J, leaving 3 bases unmatched. This CDR3 spans 13 amino acids.